This is a list of T cell receptor beta chains from one sample in a study of response to subunit inactivated influenza vaccine. TCRdb passed the RT-PCR reads through MiXCR, listing each CDR3 protein once. The profile shows a few hundred thousand distinct CDR3 sequences, approximately 7.2% of them singletons. The sample was PBMCs from blood, taken around 25 months after vaccination. The receptors derive from a man in his fifties or sixties who received an inactivated influenza vaccine. CDR3s include the opening cysteine and the closing phenylalanine or tryptophan. D genes are given only for firm matches. The size field is filled for only some rows; it gives once, few, many or a size class.

J gene,V gene,D gene,clone size,CDR3 DNA,CDR3 protein
TRBJ1-4,TRBV10-3,-,-,TGTGCCATCTCGAAGGCTGCTAATGAAAAACTGTTTTTT,CAISKAANEKLFF
TRBJ2-5,TRBV5-6,-,many,TGTGCCAGCAGCTTTGGGGATCTCCAAGAGACCCAGTACTTC,CASSFGDLQETQYF
TRBJ1-6,TRBV20-1,-,-,TGCAGTGCTAGAAGACAGCAAAAAAGGGGTTCACCCCTCCACTTT,CSARRQQKRGSPLHF
TRBJ2-7,TRBV4-3,-,-,TGCGCCAGCAGCCAAGGTCCGGACGTACCCGGGGGCGAGCAGTACTTC,CASSQGPDVPGGEQYF
TRBJ2-2,TRBV3-1,-,many,TGTGCCAGCAGCCAACACACCGGGGAGCTGTTTTTT,CASSQHTGELFF
TRBJ2-7,TRBV5-1,-,-,TGCGCCAGCAGCTTGATAGGGTGGGAGCAGTACTTC,CASSLIGWEQYF
TRBJ2-2,TRBV12-3/TRBV12-4,TRBD2,-,TGTGCCAGCAAGCTGGGACTAGCGGGAGTGTTGACCGGGGAGCTGTTTTTT,CASKLGLAGVLTGELFF
TRBJ1-6,TRBV28,-,many,TGTGCCAGCAGTCCCCCGGCCCGGGGTTCACCCCTCCACTTT,CASSPPARGSPLHF
TRBJ2-5,TRBV12-3/TRBV12-4,-,-,TGTGCCAGCAGTTTAGGGCAGGTTCAAGAGACCCTGTACTTC,CASSLGQVQETLYF
TRBJ2-1,TRBV18,TRBD2,few,TGTGCCAGCTCACCACCGGGACTAGCGGGAGAGGGTGAGCAGTTCTTC,CASSPPGLAGEGEQFF
TRBJ2-5,TRBV5-1,-,-,TGCGCCAGCAGCTTGGAGGCACAGTATGGGACCCAGTACTTC,CASSLEAQYGTQYF
TRBJ2-3,TRBV5-1,-,many,TGCGCCAGCGCTCTGGGGCCATTCGGTTCCACAGATACGCAGTATTTT,CASALGPFGSTDTQYF
TRBJ1-1,TRBV6-1,-,-,TGTGCCAGCAGTGATGCCGGGACGGGCTACACTGAAGCTTTCTTT,CASSDAGTGYTEAFF
TRBJ2-1,TRBV11-2,TRBD2,few,TGTGCCAGCAGCCGCCGGGGGGTTCCCGGCTCCTACAATGAGCAGTTCTTC,CASSRRGVPGSYNEQFF
TRBJ2-6,TRBV28,-,-,TGTGCCAGCAGTCCTATAGGGTGGGCGACCTCTGGGGCCAACGTCCTGACTTTC,CASSPIGWATSGANVLTF
TRBJ2-6,TRBV7-2,-,many,TGTGCCAGCAGCTTAGTTACCCGCTCTGGGGCCAACGTCCTGACTTTC,CASSLVTRSGANVLTF
TRBJ2-7,TRBV6-2/TRBV6-3,-,few,TGTGCCAGCAGTTATGGCGTCTACGAGCAGTACTTC,CASSYGVYEQYF
TRBJ2-5,TRBV5-4,TRBD2,few,TGTGCCAGCAGCTTCGACCCGACTAGCGGGGGAAAGACCCAGTACTTC,CASSFDPTSGGKTQYF
TRBJ2-1,TRBV20-1,-,few,TGCAGTGCTAGAGTGCAGGGGATGAGGGGGACGTACAATGAGCAGTTCTTC,CSARVQGMRGTYNEQFF
TRBJ2-7,TRBV27,-,few,TGTGCCAGCAGTTTAACTAGCTTCGCCTACGAGCAGTACTTC,CASSLTSFAYEQYF
TRBJ1-5,TRBV4-1,TRBD1,-,TGCGCCAGCAGCCAAGAACTCACAGGGGGCGGTGGTCAGCCCCAGCATTTT,CASSQELTGGGGQPQHF
TRBJ2-5,TRBV2,-,few,TGTGCCAGCAAACGTCTACAGACGTTCGGAGAGACCCAGTACTTC,CASKRLQTFGETQYF
TRBJ2-1,TRBV12-3/TRBV12-4,-,-,TGTGCCAGCGGTTTGACAGGGAGGTCCTACAATGAGCAGTTCTTC,CASGLTGRSYNEQFF
TRBJ2-2,TRBV5-1,-,many,TGCGCCAGCAGCGCCCTCCCCCAGGACGGCACCGGGGAGCTGTTTTTT,CASSALPQDGTGELFF
TRBJ2-3,TRBV29-1,-,-,TGCAGCGTTGAACCCCGGCGGGGACCTAGCACAGATACGCAGTATTTT,CSVEPRRGPSTDTQYF
TRBJ2-2,TRBV10-3,-,-,TGTGCCATCAGTAAGGGGGATCCTTTCACCGGGGAGCTGTTTTTT,CAISKGDPFTGELFF
TRBJ2-1,TRBV29-1,-,-,TGCAGCGTTCTCCTAGCGAGGAATGAGCAGTTCTTC,CSVLLARNEQFF
TRBJ2-1,TRBV7-2,-,-,TGTGCCAGCAGCCCCGCGGGACTTGCCATCGGTGAGCAGTTCTTC,CASSPAGLAIGEQFF
TRBJ2-2,TRBV6-2/TRBV6-3,-,-,TGTGCCAGCAGTAGCCCGGACGCGGTAGTCGGCGGGGAGCTGTTTTTT,CASSSPDAVVGGELFF
TRBJ2-1,TRBV12-3/TRBV12-4,TRBD2,many,TGTGCCAGCAGCCTAGCGGGCAACTACAATGAGCAGTTCTTC,CASSLAGNYNEQFF